These 18 T cell receptor beta chains came from one sample sequenced in a study of beta chain features in type 1 diabetes. Their target antigens are unknown. Investigators reverse transcribed all isolated RNA, so they sequenced expressed TCRB transcripts. The method was immunoSEQ multiplex PCR; TCRdb's version includes in-frame clones alone and lacks a portion of them. The data show a few hundred thousand clones, with approximately 13% seen just once and approximately 0.016% held by the top ten. The study's findings and limits: Significant though moderate, a shortening of TCRB CDR3s appeared in all four CD4+ subsets of Type 1 diabetes patients.

The sample consisted of naive CD4+ T cells from blood. Receptor source: a woman aged 18-30 years with type 1 diabetes.

This clone was observed a handful of times. The J gene is TRBJ1-2, the V gene TRBV7-9; tentatively, D is TRBD1 (6 bases). V shed 5 bases and J shed 3 bases, with 16 bases lying between them. The CDR3 is 15 residues long. CDR1 and CDR2 (germline): SEHNR, FQNEAQ (reference sequence). Here the CDR3 DNA reads TGTGCCAGCAGCCTCAGAGGGGGTTCAGACTATGGCTACACCTTC. Amino acids: CASSLRGGSDYGYTF.

The chain employs TRBV7-2 and TRBJ1-4, with 8 bases fitting TRBD1. CDR1 SGHTA and CDR2 FQGNSA come from the germline V gene. This CDR3 spans 14 amino acids. The V gene end was trimmed by 5 bases and the J gene end by 5 bases; junction bases not matched to a gene: 4. CDR3 sequence (DNA): TGTGCCAGCAGCACCCGGGACAGGAATGAAAAACTGTTTTTT. It encodes CASSTRDRNEKLFF.

This clone appeared a few times. The V gene is TRBV19, the J gene TRBJ2-1; D is undetermined. V was clipped by 3 bases and J by 8 bases, with 8 bases between them. CDR3 length equals 12 residues. Germline CDR1 and CDR2: LNHDA and SQIVND (reference sequence). The CDR3 DNA reads as TGTGCCAGTAGTATCCCCAGTGATGAGCAGTTCTTC. The encoded protein is CASSIPSDEQFF. The entire variable domain, with the rest obtained from reference TRBV19 and TRBJ2-1, is as follows: DGGITQSPKYLFRKEGQNVTLSCEQNLNHDAMYWYRQDPGQGLRLIYYSQIVNDFQKGDIAEGYSVSREKKESFPLTVTSAQKNPTAFYLCASSIPSDEQFFGPGTRLTVL.

Notes on this clone: Distinct nucleotide sequences in the sample also encode this CDR3. V usage is TRBV5-1 and J usage is TRBJ2-5; 9 positions match TRBD1. With 2 bases clipped from V and 2 bases from J, the junction kept 1 base outside the gene matches. CDR1 and CDR2 (germline): SGHRS, YFSETQ. The CDR3 covers 14 residues. The CDR3 nucleotides read TGCGCCAGCAGCTTAGGACAGGGGCAAGAGACCCAGTACTTC. Protein: CASSLGQGQETQYF.

The chain is built from TRBV5-4 and TRBJ2-3; possible D gene TRBD1, 6 bases. Per germline, CDR1 SGHNT and CDR2 YYREEE (reference sequence). V was shortened by 4 bases and J by 0 bases, with 15 bases between the two germline ends. This CDR3 has 16 residues. The CDR3 loop is CASSQRTVPSTDTQYF. The CDR3 bases are TGTGCCAGCAGCCAGCGGACAGTCCCTAGCACAGATACGCAGTATTTT.

The V and J genes are TRBV30 and TRBJ1-5; TRBD1 matches 7 bases. Germline V CDR1 and CDR2: GTSNPN, SVGIG (reference sequence). The V segment lost 0 bases and the J segment 7 bases; nucleotides outside the gene matches: 9. The CDR3 is 15 amino acids. CDR3 residues: CAWSVGTAAPQPQHF. The CDR3 region has the DNA TGTGCCTGGAGTGTAGGGACAGCAGCACCCCAGCCCCAGCATTTT.

This clone came up a few times. The chain carries TRBV2 and TRBJ2-1; 12 positions agree with TRBD2. The CDR3 covers 15 residues. Germline V lookup: CDR1 SNHLY, CDR2 FYNNEI. V was pared by 4 bases and J by 4 bases, with 2 bases of the junction left unmatched. The CDR3 DNA is TGTGCCAGCAGTGGGGGGACTAGCGGGTACAATGAGCAGTTCTTC. Encoded protein: CASSGGTSGYNEQFF. Filled out from reference TRBV2 and TRBJ2-1, the complete variable domain reads EPEVTQTPSHQVTQMGQEVILRCVPISNHLYFYWYRQILGQKVEFLVSFYNNEISEKSEIFDDQFSVERPDGSNFTLKIRSTKLEDSAMYFCASSGGTSGYNEQFFGPGTRLTVL.

J is TRBJ2-3 and V is TRBV5-1; TRBD2 might be the D (5 bases). V lost 4 bases and J lost 6, with 15 bases in between. Germline V lookup: CDR1 SGHRS, CDR2 YFSETQ. This CDR3 is 14 amino acids long. As DNA, the CDR3 is TGCGCCAGCAGCCAGGACTCCCCGGGGGATACGCAGTATTTT. Amino acid sequence: CASSQDSPGDTQYF.

The V and J genes are TRBV7-9 and TRBJ2-5, with TRBD2 matching 12 bases. The ends lost 4 bases at V and 10 bases at J; junction bases unmatched: 4. The CDR3 is 13 amino acids. Germline CDR1 SEHNR, CDR2 FQNEAQ (reference sequence). In nucleotides, the CDR3 is TGTGCCAGCAGCTCGACTAGCGGGGGTAACCAGTACTTC. Its protein is CASSSTSGGNQYF.

The chain employs TRBV6-5 and TRBJ1-1; D remains unclear. Germline V gene sequence: CDR1 MNHEY, CDR2 SVGAGI. V lost 6 bases to trimming and J lost 4 bases, with 12 bases between them. This CDR3 contains 13 residues. CDR3 residues: CASRERGATEAFF. As DNA, the CDR3 is TGTGCCAGCAGAGAGCGGGGAGCCACTGAAGCTTTCTTT.

Only a few counts were recorded for this clone. Other DNA variants within this sample encode the same CDR3. The gene calls are TRBV18 and TRBJ2-1, with TRBD1 as a possible D gene (6 bases). V lost 2 bases and J lost 7, with 9 bases in between. Germline lookup yields CDR1 KGHSH and CDR2 LQKENI. This CDR3 is built from 13 residues. The CDR3 DNA reads TGTGCCAGCTCACCAGGACAGCTAAATGAGCAGTTCTTC. As protein: CASSPGQLNEQFF.

This clone was observed a handful of times. V gene TRBV21-1 combines with J gene TRBJ2-7; the table's TRBD1 call for D was not verified on the DNA. TRBV21-1 is a pseudogene segment. The CDR3 is 13 amino acids. As DNA, the CDR3 is TGTGCCAGCACCCTCTGGGACACCACCGAGCAGTACGTC. Residues: CASTLWDTTEQYV.

A few counts support this clone. The CDR3 region has the DNA TGTGCCAGCAGCGAAAGTCCGGTGACGCAGTATTTT. It is translated as CASSESPVTQYF. V and J are TRBV6-1 and TRBJ2-3, with unresolved D. With 6 bases removed from V and 9 bases from J, the gap between germline ends came to 13 bases. The CDR3 covers 12 residues. Germline lookup yields CDR1 MNHNS and CDR2 SASEGT.

Only a few counts were recorded for this clone. The rearrangement links TRBV28 to TRBJ2-7; D gene unclear. From germline, CDR1 is MDHEN and CDR2 SYDVKM. Trimming removed 6 bases from V and 0 bases from J, with 9 bases in between. This CDR3 is built from 13 residues. As DNA, the CDR3 is TGTGCCAGCAGCCAGGTACCCTCCTACGAGCAGTACTTC. It encodes CASSQVPSYEQYF.

The rearrangement joins TRBV19 to TRBJ1-2; D is uncertain. The CDR3 is made up of 13 amino acids. Per the germline V gene, CDR1 is LNHDA and CDR2 is SQIVND (reference sequence). Trimming left V 5 bases short and J 2 bases short, with 9 bases between. The CDR3 protein is CASSLGGNYGYTF. CDR3 nucleotides: TGTGCCAGTAGTCTCGGAGGGAACTATGGCTACACCTTC.

Of note for this clone: The same CDR3 is also encoded by other DNA sequences in this sample. The rearrangement links TRBV20-1 to TRBJ2-5; D uncertain. CDR1 and CDR2 (germline): DFQATT, SNEGSKA (reference sequence). The CDR3 runs 11 residues. V was pared by 3 bases and J by 5 bases, with 7 bases between. The CDR3, as DNA: TGCAGTGCTAGGCGAGGTGAGACCCAGTACTTC. Its translation: CSARRGETQYF.

This clone was seen more than once but under ten times. This chain connects TRBV21-1 to TRBJ2-7; the table's D call, TRBD2, was not checked against the DNA. TRBV21-1 is noted as a pseudogene. The CDR3 totals 18 residues. The CDR3 reads CASSKAGGTPGPRYEQYV. The CDR3 DNA reads TGTGCCAGCAGCAAAGCTGGAGGGACCCCGGGGCCTCGATACGAGCAGTACGTC.

This clone was seen more than once but under ten times. The chain uses TRBV28 and TRBJ1-4, with TRBD1 identical over 12 bases. CDR3 size: 18 residues. V was pared by 5 bases and J by 0 bases, with 7 bases of the junction left unmatched. Germline V lookup: CDR1 MDHEN, CDR2 SYDVKM. The CDR3 coding sequence is TGTGCCAGCAGTAGAGGGACAGGGGGCTATGCAACTAATGAAAAACTGTTTTTT. Translation: CASSRGTGGYATNEKLFF.